This paragraph covers one T cell receptor beta chain sequence. The antigen remains unidentified. The source of the sample is a study of cytomegalovirus exposure and HLA in healthy donors. Overall study: Drawn from HLA-typed donors, 80 million to 100 million unique TCRs were held in an early data release. General study points: Common viral pathogens were later found to be apparently linked to several of the most significant clusters.

V gave up 5 bases and J gave up 2 bases; unmatched junction bases: 3. From germline, CDR1 is MNHEY and CDR2 SVGAGI. The CDR3 has 14 amino acids. With 60 Vbeta and 13 Jbeta primers, the PCR was carried out. Data came from immunoSEQ multiplex PCR; TCRdb stores just in-frame clones and leaves some out. Of about 52,000 clones listed, 60% to 75% are singletons. The V gene is TRBV6-5, the J gene TRBJ1-3; 7 bases line up with TRBD1. The origin of this receptor is a woman aged 50 to 65 in good health and CMV-seronegative. Sequencing was carried out using PBMCs. CDR3 loop: CASSDDRAGNTIYF. Here the CDR3 DNA reads TGTGCCAGCAGTGATGACAGGGCTGGAAACACCATATATTTT.